These T cell receptor beta chains were read from a single sample in a study of T-cell reconstitution after alpha-beta-depleted transplantation in children. MiXCR was run by TCRdb on the PCR reads, yielding one entry per CDR3 protein. The repertoire holds a few hundred thousand distinct CDR3 sequences, with about 9.6% as singletons. The material sequenced was PBMCs from the stem cell graft donor, taken from the stem cell graft. These receptors all stem from a human donor who donated a stem cell graft to a child with SCID. CDR3s include the opening cysteine and the closing phenylalanine or tryptophan. A D gene is named only where the DNA matches it firmly. Expanded clones are given a class, and other clones once, few, many or no size at all.

v_call	clone_size	d_call	j_call	cdr3_nt	cdr3_aa
TRBV12-3/TRBV12-4	many	.	TRBJ1-5	TGTGCCAGCAGATACAGCGTCAATCAGCCCCAGCATTTT	CASRYSVNQPQHF
TRBV20-1	.	.	TRBJ1-6	TGCTGTGCTAGAGATAAGGACCTGAGCTCCTATAATTCACCCCTCCACTTT	CCARDKDLSSYNSPLHF
TRBV5-1	many	TRBD1	TRBJ1-5	TGCGCCAGCAGCTTACAGGGGGAGGGCAATCAGCCCCAGCATTTT	CASSLQGEGNQPQHF
TRBV11-2	many	.	TRBJ1-1	TGTGCCAGCAGCTCCCTGGTATCCGTTCGTGGGAACACTGAAGCTTTCTTT	CASSSLVSVRGNTEAFF
TRBV12-3/TRBV12-4	.	.	TRBJ1-2	TGTGCCAGCAGTCAAATGAACAGGATCTATGGCTACACCTTC	CASSQMNRIYGYTF
TRBV4-2	.	.	TRBJ2-5	TGTGCCAGCAGTCCTAGGGTGGAGCACCAGTACCAAGAGACCCAGTACTTC	CASSPRVEHQYQETQYF
TRBV5-4	many	.	TRBJ2-7	TGTGCCAGCAGCTTGGGTGCAGGGAGCAGCTCCTACGAGCAGTACTTC	CASSLGAGSSSYEQYF
TRBV14	.	.	TRBJ2-7	TGTGCCAGAAGCCTGTTGGATTCCTACGAGCAGTACTTC	CARSLLDSYEQYF
TRBV5-1	many	.	TRBJ1-6	TGCGCCAGCAGCTTGACACCAGTAGGTTCACCCCTCCACTTT	CASSLTPVGSPLHF
TRBV7-2	many	TRBD2	TRBJ2-2	TGTGCCAGCAGCTTACTCCGGGGGGCGAACACCGGGGAGCTGTTTTTT	CASSLLRGANTGELFF
TRBV20-1	many	.	TRBJ2-3	TGCAGTGCTAGGGATCAGTCAGATACGCAGTATTTT	CSARDQSDTQYF
TRBV5-1	many	TRBD1	TRBJ2-3	TGCGCCAGCAGCGTGAATACCGGGACAGGGGGCGCAGATACGCAGTATTTT	CASSVNTGTGGADTQYF
TRBV7-2	many	TRBD1	TRBJ2-5	TGTGCCAGCAGCTTAGGGGGACAGGCGTTTGAGACCCAGTACTTC	CASSLGGQAFETQYF
TRBV15	many	.	TRBJ2-2	TGTGCCACCAGCAGAGAAGTCACCGGGGAGCTGTTTTTT	CATSREVTGELFF
TRBV2	many	.	TRBJ1-1	TGTGCCAGCAGTGATCGAGGGTGGGGTCAAGCTTTCTTT	CASSDRGWGQAFF
TRBV9	many	TRBD1	TRBJ1-5	TGTGCCAGCAGTAGAGGGGCAGGGGGACGGGGCAATCAGCCCCAGCATTTT	CASSRGAGGRGNQPQHF
TRBV4-3	few	.	TRBJ1-4	TGCGCCAGCAGCCTGAGGATCTCAACTAATGAAAAACTGTTTTTT	CASSLRISTNEKLFF
TRBV10-3	many	.	TRBJ1-3	TGTGCCATCAGTGTAGGACCTCTCTCGGCCGGAAACACCATATATTTT	CAISVGPLSAGNTIYF
TRBV11-3	many	.	TRBJ1-1	TGTGCCAGCAGCTTAGGGGCCGGGACCCAAGCACTCCACACTGAAGCTTTCTTT	CASSLGAGTQALHTEAFF
TRBV4-3	many	TRBD1	TRBJ1-5	TGCGCCAGCAGCCACGGCAGGGGGCAGCCCCAGCATTTT	CASSHGRGQPQHF
TRBV7-9	many	TRBD2	TRBJ2-5	TGTGCCAGCAGCTTAAGACCGGGACTAGCTCCCCAAGAGACCCAGTACTTC	CASSLRPGLAPQETQYF
TRBV9	many	TRBD1	TRBJ2-1	TGTGCCAGCAGCCTACAGGGGGACCTGTACAATGAGCAGTTCTTC	CASSLQGDLYNEQFF
TRBV5-1	many	.	TRBJ1-1	TGCGCCAGCAGCTTGGAGGTACAGGTTCCCACTGAAGCTTTCTTT	CASSLEVQVPTEAFF